Given below is one T cell receptor (beta chain) in context. Its antigen specificity is not known. No quality values exist for individual bases; no much larger clone is one base distant. This specimen comes from a study of identifying expanded T cells in peripheral blood (dated by TCRdb to about 2019). Study-wide context: Technical replicates were generated by sequencing separate aliquots of the same genomic DNA pool, with four replicates compared pairwise. Paper-wide results and their limitations: Both the number of clones called differentially abundant and the false-positive rate were significantly reduced by the beta-binomial model across all healthy-donor time intervals. About 1.1 differentially abundant clones were flagged by the binomial model between technical replicates, whereas about 15 and 18 were flagged over approximately two weeks and four weeks, respectively. The authors expected biological variance in healthy repertoires might increase further over much longer intervals such as months to years. Variance in clone template counts between approximately two-week samples significantly increased with total template count across all healthy donors.

Cut back by 4 bases and 3 bases, the V and J ends lie 11 bases apart. The CDR3, cysteine through phenylalanine, is 14 amino acids long. The entry retains the CDR3 DNA only, 42 bases that are in frame from base 1. CDR1 and CDR2 are drawn from the germline V gene (reference sequence): LNHNV, YYDKDF. No immune events, such as infections, were documented for the healthy donors during the collection period. Healthy-donor blood repertoires served as a training cohort to calibrate time-dependent variance in a beta-binomial model of T-cell clone differential abundance. The training cohort comprised roughly ten healthy donors, 3 female and 7 male. Donor ages ranged from about 29 to 70 years, with an average of around 45 years. Whole blood, obtained from a commercial supplier, was collected from each healthy donor at three time points spaced around 2 weeks apart. Genomic DNA was extracted from unsorted whole blood for immunosequencing.

The immunoSEQ Assay, which uses bias-controlled multiplex PCR amplification of genomic DNA, was used to profile TCRbeta CDR3 regions. For the original study's pipeline: The absolute abundance of each unique TCRbeta CDR3 region was quantified after sequences were collapsed and filtered. Differential abundance was tested with a binomial (Fisher-equivalent) model and with a beta-binomial model adding time-dependent variance fitted from healthy donors. Any clone with fewer than 5 combined templates was excluded, and a clone was called differentially abundant if its Benjamini-Hochberg FDR was below 0.01. In the beta-binomial model, variance was expressed as a function of the total template count across the two samples, in the form v = (b*log(k)+a)^2. The clones in this table, taken by TCRdb from immuneACCESS, are in-frame only. Not every clone is retained; where verified, under half of the shortfall comes from an unresolved V gene, and the cause of the rest is unknown. D and trimming come from the DNA, and the V and J calls and clone size come from that table. This sample gives 100,000 to 150,000 clones in total; around nine tenths of them show up just once. The ten largest clones represent more than 7% of the sample.

The sample comprised blood. The receptor chain draws on TRBV15 and TRBJ2-3, with no confident D gene call. The TCR was taken from a person aged 18 to 70 in good health. CDR3 protein: CATSTGPATDTQYF. The DNA is TGTGCCACCAGCACCGGCCCTGCTACAGATACGCAGTATTTT.